This T cell receptor beta chain was documented in a study of blood T cells in healthy people across ages. Study at large: Template-switching capture recovered about one barcoded beta molecule per two T cells.

The V gene's germline CDR1 is LGHNA and CDR2 YNFKEQ. The CDR3 is 18 residues long. With a J-beta primer mix and a sample-barcoded 5' primer, a second PCR ran 7 to 11 cycles. From each sample, at least 2.5 million paired-end reads containing CDR3 were obtained. TCRdb independently ran MiXCR on the 5' RACE reads; one entry per CDR3 protein. The data hold roughly 800,000 distinct CDR3 sequences, with 58% observed a single time. At least 5 micrograms of total RNA were extracted per sample. This sequence originates from a man under 40 in good health. The chain couples TRBV4-2 to TRBJ2-5; 12 bases match TRBD2. The DNA end lines up better with TRBJ2-7; the J call may be wrong. Sequenced input: blood. CDR3 nucleotide sequence: TGTGCCAGCAGCCGACGGACTAGCGGGACCGGTGAAGATTACGAGCAGTACTTC. It yields the protein CASSRRTSGTGEDYEQYF.